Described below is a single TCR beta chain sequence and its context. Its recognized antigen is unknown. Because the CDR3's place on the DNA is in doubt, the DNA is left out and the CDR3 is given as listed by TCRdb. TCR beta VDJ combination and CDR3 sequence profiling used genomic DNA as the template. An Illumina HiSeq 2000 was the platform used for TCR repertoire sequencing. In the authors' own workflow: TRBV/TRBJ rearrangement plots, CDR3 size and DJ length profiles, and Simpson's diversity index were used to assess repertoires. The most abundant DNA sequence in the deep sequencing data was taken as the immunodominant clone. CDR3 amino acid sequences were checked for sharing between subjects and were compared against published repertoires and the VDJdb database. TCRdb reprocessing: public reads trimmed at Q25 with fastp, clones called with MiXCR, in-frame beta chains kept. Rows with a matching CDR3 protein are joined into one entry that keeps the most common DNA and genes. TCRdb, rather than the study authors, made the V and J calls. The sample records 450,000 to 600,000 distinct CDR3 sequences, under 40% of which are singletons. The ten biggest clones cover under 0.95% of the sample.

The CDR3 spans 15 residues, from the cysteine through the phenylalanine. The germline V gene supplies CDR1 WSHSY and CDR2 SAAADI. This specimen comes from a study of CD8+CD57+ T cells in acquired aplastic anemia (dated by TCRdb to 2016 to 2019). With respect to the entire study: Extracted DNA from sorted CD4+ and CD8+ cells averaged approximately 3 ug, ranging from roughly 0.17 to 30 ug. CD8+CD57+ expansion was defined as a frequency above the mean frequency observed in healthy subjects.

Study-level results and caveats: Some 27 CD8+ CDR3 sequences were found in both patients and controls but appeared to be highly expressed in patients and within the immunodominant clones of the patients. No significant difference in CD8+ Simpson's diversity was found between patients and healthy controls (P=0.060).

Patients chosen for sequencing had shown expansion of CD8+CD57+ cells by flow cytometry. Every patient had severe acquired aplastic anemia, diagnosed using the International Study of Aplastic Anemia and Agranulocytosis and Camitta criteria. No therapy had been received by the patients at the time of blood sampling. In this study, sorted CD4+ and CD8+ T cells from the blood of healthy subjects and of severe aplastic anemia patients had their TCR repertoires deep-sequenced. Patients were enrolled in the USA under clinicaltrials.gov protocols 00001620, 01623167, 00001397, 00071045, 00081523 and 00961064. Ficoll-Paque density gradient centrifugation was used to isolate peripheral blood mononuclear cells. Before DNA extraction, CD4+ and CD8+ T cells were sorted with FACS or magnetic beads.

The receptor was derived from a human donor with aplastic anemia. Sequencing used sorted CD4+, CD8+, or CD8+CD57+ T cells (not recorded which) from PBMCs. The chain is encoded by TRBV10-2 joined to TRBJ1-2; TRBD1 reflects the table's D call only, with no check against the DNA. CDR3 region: CAVRATDTQYFGYTF.